The 19 T cell receptor beta chains below come from one sample, sequenced in a study of shared T cell receptors in the human thymus. The assay was immunoSEQ multiplex PCR, and TCRdb's table has in-frame clones only and misses some. The table records approximately 400,000 clones, around 95% of them present only once. Specimen: thymocytes. All receptors come from a human donor.

The chain combines TRBV28 with TRBJ2-6; D may be TRBD1 (6 bases). The CDR3 sequence is 18 residues long. Germline loops: CDR1 MDHEN, CDR2 SYDVKM. The ends were cut back, 4 bases at V and 0 bases at J, with 16 bases in the middle. In DNA form, the CDR3 reads TGTGCCAGCAGTTCGACCATTACAGGGTTCTCTGGGGCCAACGTCCTGACTTTC. Protein sequence: CASSSTITGFSGANVLTF. The full variable domain, completed using reference TRBV28 and TRBJ2-6, is DVKVTQSSRYLVKRTGEKVFLECVQDMDHENMFWYRQDPGLGLRLIYFSYDVKMKEKGDIPEGYSVSREKKERFSLILESASTNQTSMYLCASSSTITGFSGANVLTFGAGSRLTVL.

The genes are TRBV9 and TRBJ2-1, with 12 bases lining up with TRBD2. The V gene's germline CDR1 is SGDLS and CDR2 YYNGEE. This CDR3 comprises 16 residues. The V segment lost 2 bases and the J segment 7 bases; nucleotides outside the gene matches: 7. This CDR3 reads CASSVPGTSGPNEQFF. In nucleotides, the CDR3 is TGTGCCAGCAGCGTCCCCGGGACTAGCGGGCCAAATGAGCAGTTCTTC.

This chain uses TRBV5-1 with TRBJ1-2; D remains unclear. This CDR3 has 11 residues. CDR1 SGHRS and CDR2 YFSETQ come from the germline V gene. The germline V and J ends were trimmed by 0 bases and 8 bases, with 5 bases remaining between them. The CDR3 DNA is TGCGCCAGCAGCTTGGATGCCGGCTACACCTTC. The encoded protein is CASSLDAGYTF.

The chain carries TRBV5-4 and TRBJ1-2; D remains unclear. The length of the CDR3 is 13 residues. The germline CDR1 and CDR2 sequences are SGHNT and YYREEE (reference sequence). Trimming took off 4 bases at V and 8 bases at J, with 15 bases between the two ends. CDR3 DNA sequence: TGTGCCAGCAGCGCCCGAGGAGGGTTGGGCTACACCTTC. Translating it yields CASSARGGLGYTF. The variable domain in full, with the rest retrieved from reference TRBV5-4 and TRBJ1-2, is ETGVTQSPTHLIKTRGQQVTLRCSSQSGHNTVSWYQQALGQGPQFIFQYYREEENGRGNFPPRFSGLQFPNYSSELNVNALELDDSALYLCASSARGGLGYTFGSGTRLTVV.

This clone occurred a few times. The rearrangement uses TRBV5-4 and TRBJ1-1, with D perhaps TRBD1 (5 bases). The CDR3 is 13 amino acids. The V gene lost 1 base and the J gene lost 2 bases, with 6 bases spanning the gap. Per germline, CDR1 SGHNT and CDR2 YYREEE (reference sequence). CDR3 nucleotide sequence: TGTGCCAGCAGCTTGTGGGGCAACACTGAAGCTTTCTTT. It is translated as CASSLWGNTEAFF.

The chain employs TRBV28 and TRBJ1-1; TRBD1 is a possible D gene (6 bases). V lost 5 bases to trimming and J lost 1 base, with 20 bases between them. The CDR3 has 17 residues. Germline CDR1 reads MDHEN; CDR2 reads SYDVKM. The CDR3 coding sequence is TGTGCCAGCAGTCCGCCACCCCTCAGGGGTCGGAACACTGAAGCTTTCTTT. Protein sequence: CASSPPPLRGRNTEAFF. Looking up the rest from reference TRBV28 and TRBJ1-1 gives the full variable domain: DVKVTQSSRYLVKRTGEKVFLECVQDMDHENMFWYRQDPGLGLRLIYFSYDVKMKEKGDIPEGYSVSREKKERFSLILESASTNQTSMYLCASSPPPLRGRNTEAFFGQGTRLTVV.

The chain is built from TRBV28 and TRBJ1-2; 7 nucleotides agree with TRBD1. The germline CDR1 and CDR2 sequences are MDHEN and SYDVKM. The trim removed 3 bases at V and 0 bases at J, leaving 4 bases unmatched. The CDR3 spans 15 residues. CDR3 protein: CASSFTGDSNYGYTF. The CDR3 coding sequence is TGTGCCAGCAGTTTTACAGGGGACTCTAACTATGGCTACACCTTC.

The chain is built from TRBV7-9 and TRBJ2-7; D uncertain. V lost 1 base to trimming and J lost 0 bases, with 7 bases between them. The germline CDR1 and CDR2 sequences are SEHNR and FQNEAQ (reference sequence). The CDR3 runs 14 residues. The CDR3 DNA reads TGTGCCAGCAGCTTAGTCGTGACCTCCTACGAGCAGTACTTC. It is translated as CASSLVVTSYEQYF.

The chain uses TRBV20-1 and TRBJ1-1; D not resolved. Germline V gene sequence: CDR1 DFQATT, CDR2 SNEGSKA (reference sequence). There are 11 residues in the CDR3. V lost 4 bases, J lost 1 base, and 4 bases lay in between. The CDR3 sequence is CSAIPNTEAFF. The CDR3 DNA reads as TGCAGTGCTATACCGAACACTGAAGCTTTCTTT.

The chain uses TRBV7-8 and TRBJ2-3; possibly TRBD1 for D (5 bases). The CDR3 totals 18 residues. With 5 bases removed from V and 4 bases from J, the gap between germline ends came to 25 bases. Germline V gives CDR1 SGHVS, CDR2 FQNEAQ. The CDR3 here is CASSLREGAIKGPDTQYF. CDR3 DNA: TGTGCCAGCAGCCTAAGAGAAGGGGCTATTAAAGGCCCAGATACGCAGTATTTT.

The chain links TRBV28 to TRBJ1-3, with D uncertain. The CDR3 runs to 16 residues. In germline, CDR1 is MDHEN, CDR2 SYDVKM. V was shortened by 1 base and J by 0 bases, with 10 bases between the two germline ends. The CDR3 DNA sequence: TGTGCCAGCAGTTTATACAGCAGATGCTCTGGAAACACCATATATTTT. Translating it yields CASSLYSRCSGNTIYF.

The chain employs TRBV7-2 and TRBJ2-7; TRBD2 agrees at 13 bases. There are 19 residues in the CDR3. Germline values: CDR1 SGHTA, CDR2 FQGNSA. Losses at the gene ends were 5 bases for V and 5 bases for J; bases not matched to a gene: 18. This CDR3 reads CASSPRETSGRGSLHEQYF. CDR3 sequence (DNA): TGTGCCAGCAGCCCAAGGGAAACTAGCGGGAGGGGGTCGTTGCACGAGCAGTACTTC.

The CDR3 protein is CASSQDLAGSLLYEQYF. CDR3 nucleotide sequence: TGCGCCAGCAGCCAGGATCTAGCGGGGTCCCTTCTGTACGAGCAGTACTTC. The genes are TRBV4-1 and TRBJ2-7; 9 nucleotides line up with TRBD2. Germline V gene lookup returns CDR1 MGHRA and CDR2 YSYEKL. Losses at the gene ends were 3 bases for V and 4 bases for J; bases not matched to a gene: 13. This CDR3 has 17 residues.

This chain connects TRBV29-1 to TRBJ2-1, with 8 bases aligning to TRBD2. This CDR3 spans 14 amino acids. Germline loops: CDR1 SQVTM, CDR2 ANQGSEA. V lost 3 bases, J lost 5 bases, and 6 bases stayed unmatched. The CDR3 nucleotides read TGCAGCGTTGATCCGGGGGGGGAAAACAATGAGCAGTTCTTC. It encodes CSVDPGGENNEQFF.

V usage is TRBV6-6 and J usage is TRBJ1-1, with D uncertain. V lost 6 bases, J lost 6 bases, and 14 bases lay in between. Germline V gene data show CDR1 as MNHNY and CDR2 as SVGAGI (reference sequence). The CDR3 runs 13 residues. The CDR3 reads CASSLARKAEAFF. CDR3 bases: TGTGCCAGCAGCCTCGCACGGAAGGCTGAAGCTTTCTTT.

The rearrangement joins TRBV28 to TRBJ2-5, with D perhaps TRBD1 (7 bases). Germline V CDR1 and CDR2: MDHEN, SYDVKM. The CDR3 covers 17 residues. The ends were cut back, 6 bases at V and 3 bases at J, with 23 bases in the middle. DNA for the CDR3: TGTGCCAGCAGATCGGGCTTTCTGGGCAGGGGGGAAGAGACCCAGTACTTC. This encodes CASRSGFLGRGEETQYF.

This clone was picked up one time. The chain employs TRBV19 and TRBJ2-1, with a tentative D call TRBD2 (7 bases). CDR3 length: 15 residues. The V end was cut by 2 bases, the J end by 7 bases, with 15 bases between. CDR1 and CDR2 from the germline V gene are LNHDA and SQIVND (reference sequence). Here the CDR3 reads CASSIQGGGYNEQFF. CDR3 DNA sequence: TGTGCCAGTAGTATACAGGGAGGGGGTTATAATGAGCAGTTCTTC.

The chain employs TRBV6-5 and TRBJ2-5; D possibly corresponds to TRBD2 (6 bases). From germline, CDR1 is MNHEY and CDR2 SVGAGI. The CDR3 is 14 residues long. Trimming stripped 7 bases from V and 0 bases from J, with 12 bases between. The CDR3 region has the DNA TGTGCCAGCATCCGGGCGGGATACCAAGAGACCCAGTACTTC. The encoded protein is CASIRAGYQETQYF.

V gene TRBV9 combines with J gene TRBJ2-7; 7 bases agree with TRBD2. Per the germline V gene, CDR1 is SGDLS and CDR2 is YYNGEE. The CDR3 is 15 residues long. With V trimmed by 0 bases and J by 2 bases, 5 bases remained unmatched. The CDR3 here is CASSVDRAGPYEQYF. The CDR3 region has the DNA TGTGCCAGCAGCGTAGATCGAGCGGGGCCCTACGAGCAGTACTTC.